The 30 T cell receptor beta chains in this list originate from one sample, sequenced in a study of T cell repertoires in ileal Crohn's disease. Clones were sequenced by immunoSEQ multiplex PCR, and TCRdb holds only the in-frame ones, with some missing. The sample yields fewer than 16,000 clones, roughly 80% seen once. What was sequenced was ileal tissue. These receptor sequences come from an adult with Crohn's disease.

The chain carries TRBV2 and TRBJ1-1, with D possibly matching TRBD1 (5 bases). Trimming shortened V by 3 bases and J by 7 bases, and 12 bases separated the two germline ends. The CDR3 runs 13 residues. The germline V gene has CDR1 SNHLY and CDR2 FYNNEI. The CDR3 spells CASSDWTPHEAFF. In DNA form, the CDR3 reads TGTGCCAGCAGTGATTGGACACCCCATGAAGCTTTCTTT.

In the case of this clone: In the same sample, other DNA sequences code for this CDR3. The genes are TRBV9 and TRBJ1-2; D remains ambiguous. CDR1 and CDR2 (germline): SGDLS, YYNGEE. V lost 0 bases to trimming and J lost 3 bases, with 6 bases between them. CDR3 length: 13 amino acids. CDR3 nucleotides: TGTGCCAGCAGCGTAGGGCAGGACTATGGCTACACCTTC. The encoded protein is CASSVGQDYGYTF.

The chain couples TRBV6-6 to TRBJ2-7; D may be TRBD1 (5 bases). V lost 5 bases, J lost 5 bases, and 13 bases lay in between. The length of the CDR3 is 13 residues. Germline CDR1 is MNHNY and CDR2 is SVGAGI (reference sequence). CDR3 amino acids: CASSTRQGNEQYV. DNA for the CDR3: TGTGCCAGCAGTACCCGTCAGGGAAACGAGCAGTACGTC.

The J gene is TRBJ2-3, the V gene TRBV15, with TRBD2 identical over 10 bases. The junction had 5 bases not matched to a gene; V was cut back by 0 bases and J by 2 bases. Germline V lookup: CDR1 LNHNV, CDR2 YYDKDF (reference sequence). CDR3 length: 17 residues. The CDR3 loop reads CATSRDRLAGSTDTQYF. The DNA for the CDR3 is TGTGCCACCAGCAGAGATCGACTAGCGGGTTCCACAGATACGCAGTATTTT. Together with reference TRBV15 and TRBJ2-3, the CDR3 gives the full variable domain: DAMVIQNPRYQVTQFGKPVTLSCSQTLNHNVMYWYQQKSSQAPKLLFHYYDKDFNNEADTPDNFQSRRPNTSFCFLDIRSPGLGDTAMYLCATSRDRLAGSTDTQYFGPGTRLTVL.

This clone was recorded a few times. The rearrangement links TRBV9 to TRBJ2-2, with 7 bases matching TRBD1. Trimming removed 2 bases from V and 3 bases from J; junction bases left unmatched: 7. The CDR3 has 16 residues. Germline V gene data show CDR1 as SGDLS and CDR2 as YYNGEE. The CDR3 DNA is TGTGCCAGCAGCGTCCGGGACAGATTTTACACCGGGGAGCTGTTTTTT. Protein: CASSVRDRFYTGELFF.

The gene calls are TRBV7-2 and TRBJ1-2; the match to TRBD1 covers 7 bases. This CDR3 spans 15 amino acids. In germline, CDR1 is SGHTA, CDR2 FQGNSA. V dropped 2 bases and J dropped 2; count of bases not matched to a gene: 5. As DNA, the CDR3 is TGTGCCAGCAGCTTATCCGGACAGGAGAACTATGGCTACACCTTC. It translates to CASSLSGQENYGYTF.

The chain is built from TRBV7-2 and TRBJ1-5; TRBD1 agrees at 11 bases. The CDR3 spans 17 residues. The V gene's germline CDR1 is SGHTA and CDR2 FQGNSA. Unmatched junction bases numbered 3, after V lost 1 base and J lost 1 base. This CDR3 reads CASSLGTGGRSNQPQHF. The CDR3 nucleotides are TGTGCCAGCAGCTTAGGGACAGGGGGCCGGAGCAATCAGCCCCAGCATTTT.

The chain employs TRBV2 and TRBJ2-1; 7 nucleotides match TRBD2. The CDR3 consists of 14 residues. Germline CDR1 reads SNHLY; CDR2 reads FYNNEI. V lost 3 bases to trimming and J lost 5 bases; unmatched junction nucleotides: 4. This CDR3 is CASSDWRGNNEQFF. CDR3 bases: TGTGCCAGCAGTGACTGGCGGGGGAACAATGAGCAGTTCTTC.

This chain links TRBV7-3 with TRBJ1-2; 7 bases map to TRBD1. J lost 8 bases, V lost 0 bases, and 6 bases had no gene match. The CDR3 has 14 residues. CDR1 SGHTA and CDR2 FQGTGA come from the germline V gene. The CDR3 region has the DNA TGTGCCAGCAGCTTAACTGTAACAGGGGAAGGCTACACCTTC. Amino acids: CASSLTVTGEGYTF. Full variable domain (remainder filled in from reference TRBV7-3 and TRBJ1-2): GAGVSQTPSNKVTEKGKYVELRCDPISGHTALYWYRQSLGQGPEFLIYFQGTGAADDSGLPNDRFFAVRPEGSVSTLKIQRTERGDSAVYLCASSLTVTGEGYTFGSGTRLTVV.

V usage is TRBV5-6 and J usage is TRBJ1-1, with D maybe TRBD1 (6 bases). The CDR3 is 13 residues long. Germline V lookup: CDR1 SGHDT, CDR2 YYEEEE. V lost 4 bases to trimming and J lost 3 bases, with 10 bases between them. The CDR3 loop is CASSQGIHTEAFF. The CDR3 DNA reads as TGTGCCAGCAGCCAGGGGATTCACACTGAAGCTTTCTTT.

V is TRBV7-6 and J is TRBJ2-1; maybe TRBD2 (5 bases). Germline loops: CDR1 SGHVS, CDR2 FNYEAQ. The CDR3 covers 17 residues. Between the trimmed V and J ends, which lost 5 bases and 0 bases, there was a span of 17 bases. The chain's CDR3 is CASSVSIPTSSYNEQFF. The CDR3 DNA reads TGTGCCAGCAGCGTCTCGATACCCACTAGCTCCTACAATGAGCAGTTCTTC.

This clone was recorded once. The rearrangement links TRBV5-5 to TRBJ2-3; no clear D gene. Trimming took off 2 bases at V and 2 bases at J, with 12 bases between the two ends. This CDR3 is built from 15 residues. The germline gives CDR1 SGHKS, CDR2 YYEKEE (reference sequence). The CDR3 nucleotides read TGTGCCAGCAGCTTAAGTTGGAGCTACACAGATACGCAGTATTTT. Protein sequence: CASSLSWSYTDTQYF. The full variable domain, completed using reference TRBV5-5 and TRBJ2-3, is DAGVTQSPTHLIKTRGQQVTLRCSPISGHKSVSWYQQVLGQGPQFIFQYYEKEERGRGNFPDRFSARQFPNYSSELNVNALLLGDSALYLCASSLSWSYTDTQYFGPGTRLTVL.

This clone has only a few counts. This chain uses TRBV5-6 with TRBJ2-7; 11 nucleotides line up with TRBD2. The CDR3 length is 13 residues. Trimming at V came to 4 bases and at J to 6 bases, leaving 3 bases not matched to a gene. Germline CDR1 is SGHDT and CDR2 is YYEEEE. CDR3 region: CASSMGTSGEQYV. The CDR3 DNA follows: TGTGCCAGCAGCATGGGGACTAGCGGCGAGCAGTACGTC.

V usage is TRBV9 and J usage is TRBJ2-2; weak D call: TRBD2 (6 bases). The germline V gene has CDR1 SGDLS and CDR2 YYNGEE. The CDR3 has 13 residues. V lost 3 bases and J lost 6, with 9 bases in between. In nucleotides, the CDR3 is TGTGCCAGCAGCGGAGGGGAGGCCGGGGAGCTGTTTTTT. Residues: CASSGGEAGELFF. Drawing the rest from reference TRBV9 and TRBJ2-2, the complete variable domain is DSGVTQTPKHLITATGQRVTLRCSPRSGDLSVYWYQQSLDQGLQFLIQYYNGEERAKGNILERFSAQQFPDLHSELNLSSLELGDSALYFCASSGGEAGELFFGEGSRLTVL.

CDR3 bases: TGTGCCAGCAGCGTAGCTCCAGGGGTCACAGATACGCAGTATTTT. Encoded protein: CASSVAPGVTDTQYF. This chain joins TRBV9 and TRBJ2-3; a possible D gene is TRBD1 (6 bases). The CDR3 is made up of 15 amino acids. The germline V gene has CDR1 SGDLS and CDR2 YYNGEE. Trimming took off 0 bases at V and 2 bases at J, with 10 bases between the two ends.

The chain combines TRBV7-9 with TRBJ2-1, with D tentatively TRBD2 (6 bases). The V and J ends lost 0 bases and 1 base respectively, with 13 bases between them. CDR1 is SEHNR and CDR2 is FQNEAQ in the germline V gene (reference sequence). The CDR3 covers 17 residues. CDR3 sequence: CASSLAGPLASYNEQFF. CDR3 sequence (DNA): TGTGCCAGCAGCTTAGCGGGCCCACTAGCTTCCTACAATGAGCAGTTCTTC.

The chain employs TRBV30 and TRBJ1-3; weak D call: TRBD1 (6 bases). Germline loops: CDR1 GTSNPN, CDR2 SVGIG (reference sequence). The CDR3 extends over 13 amino acids. V lost 3 bases to trimming and J lost 2 bases, with 8 bases between them. CDR3 in DNA: TGTGCCTGGAGCCGACAGGCTGGAAACACCATATATTTT. The encoded protein is CAWSRQAGNTIYF.

The chain uses TRBV9 and TRBJ1-4; perhaps TRBD1 as D (6 bases). CDR1 and CDR2 (germline): SGDLS, YYNGEE. With 1 base removed from V and 7 bases from J, the gap between germline ends came to 14 bases. This CDR3 spans 15 amino acids. CDR3 DNA sequence: TGTGCCAGCAGCGTACAGGGGAGTAATCGTGAAAAACTGTTTTTT. It specifies CASSVQGSNREKLFF.

The chain is built from TRBV7-9 and TRBJ1-2; maybe TRBD1 (5 bases). The CDR3 covers 16 residues. Germline V gives CDR1 SEHNR, CDR2 FQNEAQ (reference sequence). Trimming stripped 2 bases from V and 0 bases from J, with 13 bases between. CDR3: CASSLNSGGANYGYTF. The CDR3 bases are TGTGCCAGCAGCTTAAACTCCGGGGGAGCTAACTATGGCTACACCTTC.

The gene calls are TRBV11-3 and TRBJ2-1; perhaps TRBD2 as D (5 bases). In germline, CDR1 is SGHNT, CDR2 YENEEA. CDR3 length: 17 amino acids. Trimming took 4 bases from V and 0 from J, leaving 16 bases between them. The CDR3 DNA follows: TGTGCCAGCAGCTCCGTATCGGGAAGTAGCTCCTACAATGAGCAGTTCTTC. Protein: CASSSVSGSSSYNEQFF.

The chain is built from TRBV25-1 and TRBJ1-2; TRBD1 is a possible D gene (6 bases). Trimming pared 8 bases from V and 4 bases from J, leaving 17 bases between. Germline CDR1 and CDR2: MGHDK and SYGVNS. This CDR3 is 14 amino acids long. DNA of the CDR3: TGTGCCAGCCGGGAGGCGGGGGCCTTCTATGGCTACACCTTC. Amino acids: CASREAGAFYGYTF.

The chain has TRBV27 and TRBJ2-5, with TRBD2 matching 10 bases. V lost 5 bases to trimming and J lost 5 bases; unmatched junction nucleotides: 5. CDR1 MNHEY and CDR2 SMNVEV come from the germline V gene (reference sequence). The CDR3 loop spans 14 amino acids. CDR3 amino acids: CASSPLAGEETQYF. CDR3 DNA: TGTGCCAGCAGTCCTCTAGCGGGAGAGGAGACCCAGTACTTC.

The chain couples TRBV15 to TRBJ2-7; TRBD2 is a possible D gene (5 bases). V was cut by 5 bases and J by 6 bases, with 20 bases left in between. This CDR3 spans 15 amino acids. Germline CDR1 is LNHNV and CDR2 is YYDKDF (reference sequence). This CDR3 reads CATSGRRGSTGEQYF. The CDR3 bases are TGTGCCACCAGCGGACGCCGAGGGTCCACGGGCGAGCAGTACTTC.

This chain joins TRBV7-2 and TRBJ2-7; TRBD2 matches at 12 bases. This CDR3 has 15 residues. V shed 2 bases and J 5 bases; nucleotides not matched to a gene: 4. Germline CDR1 reads SGHTA; CDR2 reads FQGNSA. The CDR3: CASSLTSGRMNEQYV. The DNA of the CDR3 is TGTGCCAGCAGCTTAACTAGCGGGAGGATGAACGAGCAGTACGTC.

This chain links TRBV27 with TRBJ2-1; D gene unclear. CDR1 and CDR2 from the germline V gene are MNHEY and SMNVEV (reference sequence). This CDR3 has 13 amino acids. V was clipped by 0 bases and J by 6 bases, with 6 bases between them. As DNA, the CDR3 is TGTGCCAGCAGTTTATCTCCCTCCAATGAGCAGTTCTTC. It translates to CASSLSPSNEQFF.

The V call is TRBV5-6, the J call TRBJ2-7; D might be TRBD2 (5 bases). Germline CDR1 SGHDT, CDR2 YYEEEE. The length of the CDR3 is 15 residues. The germline V and J ends were trimmed by 4 bases and 2 bases, with 16 bases remaining between them. CDR3 in DNA: TGTGCCAGCAGCCCTCAACCGAGGGCCACCTACGAGCAGTACGTC. Translated: CASSPQPRATYEQYV.

The CDR3 sequence is CASGSARNTEAFF. Written as DNA, the CDR3 is TGTGCCAGTGGTAGCGCGCGTAACACTGAAGCTTTCTTT. The V and J genes are TRBV6-6 and TRBJ1-1; no firm D call. V was cut by 9 bases and J by 2 bases, with 13 bases left in between. The CDR3 is made up of 13 amino acids. Per germline, CDR1 MNHNY and CDR2 SVGAGI (reference sequence).

The rearrangement joins TRBV5-1 to TRBJ2-4; 7 bases fit TRBD1. Germline V gene sequence: CDR1 SGHRS, CDR2 YFSETQ. V shed 0 bases, J shed 5 bases, and the junction held 2 bases outside the gene matches. This CDR3 is built from 14 residues. In nucleotides, the CDR3 is TGCGCCAGCAGCTTGGGACAGGGCCAAAACATTCAGTACTTC. It yields the protein CASSLGQGQNIQYF.

The V call is TRBV5-1, the J call TRBJ2-3; 9 bases line up with TRBD1. The CDR3 consists of 14 residues. Germline assignment: CDR1 SGHRS and CDR2 YFSETQ. The J segment lost 1 base and the V segment lost 4 bases, leaving 1 base of the junction unmatched. CDR3 loop: CASSRDRGTDTQYF. The CDR3 region has the DNA TGCGCCAGCAGCAGGGACAGGGGCACAGATACGCAGTATTTT. The whole variable domain, remainder taken from reference TRBV5-1 and TRBJ2-3, is KAGVTQTPRYLIKTRGQQVTLSCSPISGHRSVSWYQQTPGQGLQFLFEYFSETQRNKGNFPGRFSGRQFSNSRSEMNVSTLELGDSALYLCASSRDRGTDTQYFGPGTRLTVL.

The chain carries TRBV9 and TRBJ1-1, with D unclear. In germline, CDR1 is SGDLS, CDR2 YYNGEE. V was cut by 5 bases and J by 3 bases, with 11 bases left in between. The CDR3 spans 13 residues. DNA of the CDR3: TGTGCCAGCAGGGCGGGGAGGGACACTGAAGCTTTCTTT. Protein sequence: CASRAGRDTEAFF.